These 27 T cell receptor beta chains were all obtained from the same sample, sequenced in a study of blood T cells in healthy people across ages. Then a second PCR, running about 6 to 11 cycles, was carried out with a sample-barcoded 5' primer and a J-beta primer mix. TCRdb itself ran the 5' RACE reads through MiXCR, one entry per CDR3 protein. The sample yields approximately 730,000 distinct CDR3 sequences, approximately 53% seen once. Sequenced input: blood. The receptor set was obtained from an elderly man in good health.

The rearrangement joins TRBV7-2 to TRBJ2-7; 9 nucleotides line up with TRBD2. This CDR3 comprises 20 residues. Germline V gives CDR1 SGHTA, CDR2 FQGNSA. Trimming cost V 5 bases and J 7 bases; bases outside gene matches: 27. The CDR3 sequence: CASSRPSARGSGSSYNEQYF. In DNA form, the CDR3 reads TGTGCCAGCAGCCGTCCCTCCGCCAGGGGTAGCGGGAGCTCCTACAATGAGCAGTACTTC.

The rearrangement joins TRBV20-1 to TRBJ2-5; 8 bases are a match to TRBD1. The CDR3 runs 13 residues. From germline, CDR1 is DFQATT and CDR2 SNEGSKA (reference sequence). Trimming took 6 bases from V and 11 from J; bases not matched to a gene: 14. The CDR3 DNA is TGCAGTGCCCATCGGACAGGGTCGGGGGAGCAGTACTTC. Translating gives CSAHRTGSGEQYF.

This clonotype appeared once. The chain carries TRBV2 and TRBJ2-1, with no clear D. This CDR3 comprises 15 residues. Germline assignment: CDR1 SNHLY and CDR2 FYNNEI. V lost 5 bases and J 6 bases, leaving 17 bases between the germline ends. CDR3 in amino acids: CASSFQSDWGNEQFF. The DNA for the CDR3 is TGTGCCAGCAGTTTCCAGAGTGATTGGGGCAATGAGCAGTTCTTC.

This chain uses TRBV29-1 with TRBJ1-1; 8 positions agree with TRBD1. From germline, CDR1 is SQVTM and CDR2 ANQGSEA. CDR3 length: 15 amino acids. J lost 0 bases, V lost 5 bases, and 8 bases had no gene match. The CDR3 is CSVPNRGGMNTEAFF. The CDR3 DNA reads as TGCAGCGTTCCAAACAGGGGGGGGATGAACACTGAAGCTTTCTTT.

The chain recombines TRBV24-1 with TRBJ2-1, with 10 positions matching TRBD1. The CDR3 consists of 18 residues. V shed 1 base, J shed 6 bases, and the junction held 11 bases outside the gene matches. Germline lookup yields CDR1 KGHDR and CDR2 SFDVKD. The CDR3 bases are TGTGCCACCAGTGATTTTAGGGCGACAGGGGGCGACGTCAATGAGCAGTTCTTC. Amino acids: CATSDFRATGGDVNEQFF.

The V call is TRBV15, the J call TRBJ2-3, with D tentatively TRBD2 (6 bases). Germline CDR1 is LNHNV and CDR2 is YYDKDF (reference sequence). CDR3 length equals 18 residues. V was pared by 0 bases and J by 4 bases, with 20 bases between. CDR3 nucleotides: TGTGCCACCAGCAGAGATCCCCTGACTAGTTTTCAGGCAGATACGCAGTATTTT. It specifies CATSRDPLTSFQADTQYF.

The chain uses TRBV6-6 and TRBJ2-4, with 11 bases matching TRBD2. Trimming took 6 bases from V and 9 from J; bases not matched to a gene: 7. The germline gives CDR1 MNHNY, CDR2 SVGAGI (reference sequence). The CDR3 loop spans 14 amino acids. The CDR3 protein is CASRTTSGNLIQYF. The DNA for the CDR3 is TGTGCCAGCAGAACGACTAGCGGGAACCTCATTCAGTACTTC.

The chain has TRBV10-1 and TRBJ2-3, with TRBD1 matching over 10 bases. Germline CDR1 reads WNHNN; CDR2 reads SYGVQD (reference sequence). Losses at the gene ends were 4 bases for V and 14 bases for J; bases not matched to a gene: 15. The CDR3 consists of 15 residues. This CDR3 reads CASSARTGGGRYAYF. For the CDR3, the DNA is TGCGCCAGCAGTGCACGGACAGGGGGTGGGAGATACGCGTATTTT.

The chain uses TRBV3-1 and TRBJ2-1, with 14 bases lining up with TRBD2. The CDR3 has 20 residues. Germline assignment: CDR1 LGHDT and CDR2 YNNKEL (reference sequence). V shed 5 bases and J 2 bases; nucleotides not matched to a gene: 14. In DNA form, the CDR3 reads TGTGCCAGCAGCGGCGCAACGGGGACTAGCGGGAGTCTACCCTACAATGAGCAGTTCTTC. Amino acids: CASSGATGTSGSLPYNEQFF.

CDR3 sequence: CASSLGRLRRGNEQFF. CDR3 bases: TGTGCCAGCAGCTTAGGTCGACTACGGCGTGGCAATGAGCAGTTCTTC. J is TRBJ2-1 and V is TRBV7-8; D possibly corresponds to TRBD2 (5 bases). CDR1 and CDR2 (germline): SGHVS, FQNEAQ. Trimming removed 1 base from V and 6 bases from J, with 16 bases in between. The CDR3 covers 16 residues.

Details on this clonotype: Mismatch with germline at one junction end may stem from a read error. The chain combines TRBV14 with TRBJ2-5; 8 bases fit TRBD2. The J call may be faulty, since TRBJ2-7 better matches the DNA end. CDR3 size: 15 residues. The V gene's germline CDR1 is SGHDN and CDR2 FVKESK. The CDR3 DNA reads as TGTGCCGGCAGCCAAGGTCGCGGGAGGAGGAACGAGCAGTACTTC. This gives the protein CAGSQGRGRRNEQYF.

The V call is TRBV25-1, the J call TRBJ2-5; D is uncertain. This CDR3 has 12 amino acids. Germline V gives CDR1 MGHDK, CDR2 SYGVNS. With 8 bases removed from V and 5 bases from J, the gap between germline ends came to 12 bases. The CDR3 loop is CASAPSDETQYF. CDR3 in DNA: TGTGCCAGCGCCCCTTCTGACGAGACCCAGTACTTC.

The V call is TRBV12-3 or TRBV12-4, the J call TRBJ2-7; possible D gene TRBD2, 6 bases. V lost 3 bases, J lost 0 bases, and 12 bases lay in between. This CDR3 is 15 amino acids long. The CDR3 coding sequence is TGTGCCAGCAGTTTCTGGGACTCCTACTCCTACGAGCAGTACTTC. This encodes CASSFWDSYSYEQYF.

This chain uses TRBV27 with TRBJ2-7; D might be TRBD2 (6 bases). Near its end, the DNA agrees better with TRBJ2-5, so the J call may be wrong. The germline CDR1 and CDR2 sequences are MNHEY and SMNVEV (reference sequence). The length of the CDR3 is 12 residues. In DNA, the CDR3 is TGTGCCAGCAGTTTAGTGGGGGGGACCCAGTACTTC. Its protein product is CASSLVGGTQYF.

This clonotype appeared a few times. The gene calls are TRBV5-1 and TRBJ2-1, with TRBD2 as a possible D gene (6 bases). Trimming removed 4 bases from V and 6 bases from J, with 14 bases in between. Germline V gives CDR1 SGHRS, CDR2 YFSETQ. The CDR3 has 14 amino acids. In DNA form, the CDR3 reads TGCGCCAGCAGCGTGGAGGGACGGCCCAATGAGCAGTTCTTC. Amino acid sequence: CASSVEGRPNEQFF.

V gene TRBV20-1 combines with J gene TRBJ2-3, with TRBD1 matching 9 bases. Trimming cost V 4 bases and J 0 bases; bases outside gene matches: 8. The CDR3 totals 16 residues. From germline, CDR1 is DFQATT and CDR2 SNEGSKA (reference sequence). Here the CDR3 DNA reads TGCAGTGCTACGAACAGGGGGCAAACTAGCACAGATACGCAGTATTTT. This encodes CSATNRGQTSTDTQYF.

Only a few counts were recorded for this clonotype. The J gene is TRBJ2-7, the V gene TRBV7-9, with 7 bases fitting TRBD1. CDR3 length equals 15 residues. The V gene end was trimmed by 4 bases and the J gene end by 1 base; junction bases not matched to a gene: 7. Germline CDR1 SEHNR, CDR2 FQNEAQ (reference sequence). The CDR3 is CASSSGQASSYEQYF. The CDR3 DNA is TGTGCCAGCAGCTCCGGACAGGCAAGTTCCTACGAGCAGTACTTC.

The chain links TRBV5-1 to TRBJ2-1; D possibly corresponds to TRBD2 (5 bases). The CDR3 is 13 residues long. Trimming shortened V by 4 bases and J by 6 bases, and 11 bases separated the two germline ends. The V gene's germline CDR1 is SGHRS and CDR2 YFSETQ. In nucleotides, the CDR3 is TGCGCCAGCAGCCTGCCGGGGTTCAATGAGCAGTTCTTC. It codes for CASSLPGFNEQFF.

This chain joins TRBV27 and TRBJ2-6, with D uncertain. Trimming cost V 4 bases and J 1 base, with 8 bases left between them. Per germline, CDR1 MNHEY and CDR2 SMNVEV (reference sequence). CDR3 length: 15 residues. This CDR3 is CASSSRLSGANVLTF. CDR3 DNA: TGTGCCAGCAGTTCCAGGCTGTCTGGGGCCAACGTCCTGACTTTC.

CDR3 sequence (DNA): TGTGCCAGCAGCCTGAATGATGGGAGGGCCAGCACAGATACGCAGTATTTT. It yields the protein CASSLNDGRASTDTQYF. The chain links TRBV5-5 to TRBJ2-3; 7 positions match TRBD2. The V and J ends lost 4 bases and 0 bases, in that order; junction bases with no gene match: 11. The CDR3 consists of 17 residues. Germline-derived CDR1 and CDR2 are SGHKS and YYEKEE (reference sequence).

This clonotype was picked up a small number of times. The chain joins TRBV6-2 or TRBV6-3 to TRBJ2-1; the D is unclear. Trimming cost V 8 bases and J 5 bases, with 25 bases left between them. CDR3 length: 17 residues. Germline V gene sequence: CDR1 MNHEY, CDR2 SVGEGT. The CDR3: CASGRRTLRTVDNEQFF. CDR3 coding DNA: TGTGCCAGCGGCCGCAGGACCCTTCGGACCGTCGACAATGAGCAGTTCTTC.

CDR3 protein: CASSQTGASTEAFF. The DNA for the CDR3 is TGTGCCAGCAGCCAGACAGGAGCCAGCACTGAAGCTTTCTTT. J is TRBJ1-1 and V is TRBV3-1; maybe TRBD1 (6 bases). This CDR3 comprises 14 residues. CDR1 and CDR2 from the germline V gene are LGHDT and YNNKEL (reference sequence). V was clipped by 3 bases and J by 4 bases, with 12 bases between them.

The rearrangement uses TRBV20-1 and TRBJ2-7; 11 positions agree with TRBD2. This CDR3 region has 13 residues. With V trimmed by 5 bases and J by 3 bases, 3 bases remained unmatched. Germline loops: CDR1 DFQATT, CDR2 SNEGSKA (reference sequence). The CDR3 DNA is TGCAGTGCTGAACTAGCGGGGGTCTACGAGCAGTACTTC. This codes for CSAELAGVYEQYF.

On this clonotype: The junction differs from germline at one of its ends, possibly a read error. The V gene is TRBV7-2, the J gene TRBJ1-1; D not certain. Germline CDR1 reads SGHTA; CDR2 reads FQGNSA. This CDR3 contains 14 residues. The CDR3 protein is CASSSRTANSEAFF. The CDR3 DNA sequence: TGTGCCAGCAGCTCCCGGACGGCGAACAGTGAAGCTTTCTTT.

This chain uses TRBV6-6 with TRBJ2-1, with D perhaps given as TRBD1 or TRBD2 (5 bases each). Trimming took off 8 bases at V and 5 bases at J, with 16 bases between the two ends. The V gene's germline CDR1 is MNHNY and CDR2 SVGAGI (reference sequence). CDR3 size: 14 residues. The DNA for the CDR3 is TGTGCCAGCGGGACGCGACTCACAGACAATGAGCAGTTCTTC. Protein product: CASGTRLTDNEQFF.

The J gene is TRBJ1-2, the V gene TRBV4-1; a weak D match, TRBD1 (6 bases). Per the germline V gene, CDR1 is MGHRA and CDR2 is YSYEKL. The CDR3 sequence is 16 residues long. V lost 1 base and J 4 bases, leaving 16 bases between the germline ends. The CDR3, as DNA: TGCGCCAGCAGCCAAGTCGGGCGGGGGGCGGGCTATGGCTACACCTTC. Translating gives CASSQVGRGAGYGYTF.

The rearrangement uses TRBV12-3 or TRBV12-4 and TRBJ2-1; D remains unclear. The CDR3 contains 15 residues. V lost 0 bases to trimming and J lost 5 bases, with 11 bases between them. CDR3 loop: CASSLASGLNNEQFF. In DNA form, the CDR3 reads TGTGCCAGCAGTTTAGCTAGTGGGCTAAACAATGAGCAGTTCTTC.